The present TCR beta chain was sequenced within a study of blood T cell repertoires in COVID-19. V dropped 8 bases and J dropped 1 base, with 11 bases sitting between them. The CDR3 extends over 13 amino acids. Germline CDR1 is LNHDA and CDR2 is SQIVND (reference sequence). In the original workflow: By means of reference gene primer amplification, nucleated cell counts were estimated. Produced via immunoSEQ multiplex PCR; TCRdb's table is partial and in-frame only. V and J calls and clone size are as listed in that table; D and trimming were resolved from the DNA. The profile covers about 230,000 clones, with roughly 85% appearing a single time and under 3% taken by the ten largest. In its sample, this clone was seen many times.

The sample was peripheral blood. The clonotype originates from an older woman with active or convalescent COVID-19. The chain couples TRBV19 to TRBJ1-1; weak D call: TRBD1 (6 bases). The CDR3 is CASGNRENTEAFF. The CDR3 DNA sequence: TGTGCCAGTGGTAACAGGGAGAACACTGAAGCTTTCTTT.